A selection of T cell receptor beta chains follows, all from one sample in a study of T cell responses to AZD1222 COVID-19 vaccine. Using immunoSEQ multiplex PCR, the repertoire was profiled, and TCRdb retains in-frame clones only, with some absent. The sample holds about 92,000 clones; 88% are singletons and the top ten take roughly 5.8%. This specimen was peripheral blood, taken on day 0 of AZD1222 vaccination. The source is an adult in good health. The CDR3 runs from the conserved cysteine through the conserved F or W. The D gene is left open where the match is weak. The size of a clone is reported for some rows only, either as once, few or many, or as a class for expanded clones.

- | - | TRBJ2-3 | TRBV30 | CAWDAGVADTQYF | TGTGCCTGGGACGCAGGGGTCGCAGATACGCAGTATTTT
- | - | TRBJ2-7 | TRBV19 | CASSSGAGGQYF | TGTGCCAGTAGTTCCGGTGCTGGGGGGCAGTACTTC
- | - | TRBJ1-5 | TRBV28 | CASSLQTVSNQPQHF | TGTGCCAGCAGTTTACAGACAGTTTCTAATCAGCCCCAGCATTTT
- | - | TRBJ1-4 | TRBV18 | CASSPRGRGEKLFF | TGTGCCAGCTCACCACGGGGGCGCGGGGAAAAACTGTTTTTT
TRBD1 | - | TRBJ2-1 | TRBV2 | CASAKDRSPYNEQFF | TGTGCCAGCGCCAAGGACAGGTCCCCCTACAATGAGCAGTTCTTC
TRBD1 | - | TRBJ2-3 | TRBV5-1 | CASSLAATGSDTQYF | TGCGCCAGCAGCTTGGCCGCGACAGGGTCAGATACGCAGTATTTT
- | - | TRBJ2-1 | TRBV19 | CASSWKGSYNEQFF | TGTGCCAGTAGCTGGAAGGGCTCCTACAATGAGCAGTTCTTC
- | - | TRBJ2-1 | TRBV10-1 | CASSEMTADVRGQFF | TGCGCCAGCAGTGAGATGACGGCGGACGTTCGCGGGCAGTTCTTC
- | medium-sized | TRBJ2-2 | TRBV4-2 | CASSPQKWGGELFF | TGTGCCAGCAGCCCCCAAAAGTGGGGCGGGGAGCTGTTTTTT
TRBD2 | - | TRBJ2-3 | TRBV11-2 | CASSLNPTSGSGDTQYF | TGTGCCAGCAGTTTGAACCCTACTAGCGGGAGTGGAGATACGCAGTATTTT
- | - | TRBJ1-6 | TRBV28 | CASSGPYSPLHF | TGTGCCAGCAGTGGGCCTTATTCACCCCTCCACTTT
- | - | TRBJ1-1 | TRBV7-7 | CASSFQQNTEAFF | TGTGCCAGCAGCTTCCAGCAGAACACTGAAGCTTTCTTT
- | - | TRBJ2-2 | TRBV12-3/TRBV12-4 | CASGVVRELFF | TGTGCCAGCGGTGTGGTCAGGGAGCTGTTTTTT
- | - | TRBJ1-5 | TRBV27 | CASSSRENQPQHF | TGTGCCAGCAGTTCCAGGGAAAATCAGCCCCAGCATTTT